The entry below gives a single T cell receptor (beta chain) sequence along with its context. No antigen is known for it. Trimming took off 5 bases at V and 1 base at J, with 15 bases between the two ends. The CDR3 length is 15 residues. Germline values: CDR1 PRHDT, CDR2 FYEKMQ (reference sequence). The entry originates in a study of a mutant IDH1 vaccine in newly diagnosed glioma. The time point here: week 35, safety follow-up. Topical imiquimod accompanied each vaccine dose, which consisted of 300 ug of mutant IDH1 20-mer peptide. Administration of eight vaccinations to patients took place in weeks 1, 3, 5, 7, 11, 15, 19, 23. Diagnosis in the donors showed new WHO grade 3 or 4 astrocytomas that were IDH1-mutant and ATRX-lost. Study-level results: Patients showed vaccine-induced immune responses at a rate of approximately 95%.

Sequenced by immunoSEQ multiplex PCR; TCRdb stores in-frame clones only, minus some. The sample carries tens of thousands of clones, 85% to 95% recorded once. The J gene is TRBJ2-7, the V gene TRBV13, with TRBD2 as a possible D gene (6 bases). Sequencing used PBMCs, obtained from a glioma patient whose treatment included an IDH1 peptide vaccine. This TCR came from a man aged 50-59 years with glioma. In nucleotides, the CDR3 is TGTGCCAGCAGCCCAGTGGTCGGGACTTCCTACGAGCAGTACTTC. Translated: CASSPVVGTSYEQYF. Using reference TRBV13 and TRBJ2-7 for the parts outside the CDR3, the full variable domain is AAGVIQSPRHLIKEKRETATLKCYPIPRHDTVYWYQQGPGQDPQFLISFYEKMQSDKGSIPDRFSAQQFSDYHSELNMSSLELGDSALYFCASSPVVGTSYEQYFGPGTRLTVT.